Below are 18 T cell receptor beta chains sequenced from a single sample in a study of T cells in Graves' hyperthyroidism and ophthalmopathy. RNA transcripts yielded amplified TCR beta CDR3 regions. HTBI primers were the set used in a first-round RT-PCR of the TCR CDR3. Each CDR3 protein gets one entry after TCRdb re-called the multiplex PCR reads with MiXCR. Found here are around 500,000 distinct CDR3 sequences, around 16% of them singletons; the top ten hold 29%. Sequenced sample: blood. These receptors all stem from a young woman with Graves' ophthalmopathy.

In its sample, this clonotype was seen many times. This chain joins TRBV12-5 and TRBJ2-1; D is ambiguous. Germline CDR1 is LGHNT and CDR2 is FRNRAP. This CDR3 comprises 14 residues. Trimming left V 1 base short and J 4 bases short, with 8 bases between. The CDR3 bases are TGTGCTAGTGGTTTGGCCGTGAGTTACAATGAGCAGTTCTTC. This sequence encodes CASGLAVSYNEQFF.

This clonotype was picked up many times. The chain joins TRBV7-2 to TRBJ2-1, with unresolved D. V was clipped by 7 bases and J by 7 bases, with 11 bases between them. Germline CDR1 and CDR2: SGHTA and FQGNSA. The CDR3 loop spans 12 amino acids. CDR3 region: CASNGRRNEQFF. CDR3 DNA: TGTGCCAGCAACGGGCGTCGAAATGAGCAGTTCTTC. Full variable domain (missing parts from reference TRBV7-2 and TRBJ2-1): GAGVSQSPSNKVTEKGKDVELRCDPISGHTALYWYRQSLGQGLEFLIYFQGNSAPDKSGLPSDRFSAERTGGSVSTLTIQRTQQEDSAVYLCASNGRRNEQFFGPGTRLTVL.

In its sample, this clonotype was seen a few times. The CDR3 DNA is TGTGCCAGCAGTGAAACTGTAACTGGGGTTGGGGAGCTGTTTTTT. Translation: CASSETVTGVGELFF. This rearrangement joins TRBV2 to TRBJ2-2, with D uncertain. This CDR3 region has 15 residues. Germline loops: CDR1 SNHLY, CDR2 FYNNEI. V was clipped by 2 bases and J by 8 bases, with 15 bases between them.

This clonotype was picked up many times. CDR3 loop: CASSPLGGTEAFF. As DNA, the CDR3 is TGTGCCAGCAGCCCCCTCGGGGGCACTGAAGCTTTCTTT. The chain is built from TRBV7-9 and TRBJ1-1; a weak D match, TRBD1 (5 bases). The CDR3 runs to 13 residues. The germline V gene encodes CDR1 SEHNR and CDR2 FQNEAQ (reference sequence). Trimming pared 5 bases from V and 4 bases from J, leaving 11 bases between.

The gene calls are TRBV27 and TRBJ2-1; maybe TRBD1 (5 bases). The CDR3 contains 13 residues. Germline V gene sequence: CDR1 MNHEY, CDR2 SMNVEV (reference sequence). The V end was cut by 3 bases, the J end by 5 bases, with 8 bases between. The CDR3 region is CASSLKGDNEQFF. Written as DNA, the CDR3 is TGTGCCAGCAGTTTGAAAGGGGACAATGAGCAGTTCTTC.

The rearrangement joins TRBV28 to TRBJ2-1, with 7 bases fitting TRBD2. The V and J ends lost 7 bases and 5 bases, in that order; junction bases with no gene match: 5. CDR1 and CDR2 (germline): MDHEN, SYDVKM. There are 13 residues in the CDR3. CDR3: CASKRGPNNEQFF. The CDR3 nucleotides are TGTGCCAGCAAGCGGGGACCCAACAATGAGCAGTTCTTC.

This clonotype appeared many times. The rearrangement links TRBV20-1 to TRBJ1-5, with D possibly TRBD1 on 5 matching bases. The CDR3 runs to 13 residues. CDR1 is DFQATT, CDR2 SNEGSKA, per germline (reference sequence). Trimming cost V 1 base and J 5 bases, with 9 bases left between them. This chain's CDR3 is CSARGEGDQPQHF. The CDR3 region has the DNA TGCAGTGCTAGAGGGGAAGGGGATCAGCCCCAGCATTTT.

There are many counts of this clonotype. The CDR3 spells CATSTNRVNQPQHF. Written as DNA, the CDR3 is TGTGCCACCAGTACCAACAGGGTCAATCAGCCCCAGCATTTT. The rearrangement uses TRBV24-1 and TRBJ1-5; maybe TRBD1 (6 bases). Germline CDR1 reads KGHDR; CDR2 reads SFDVKD. The ends were cut back, 6 bases at V and 3 bases at J, with 11 bases in the middle. The CDR3 sequence is 14 residues long.

This clonotype has a count of ten or more. The chain combines TRBV7-2 with TRBJ2-3; 10 bases line up with TRBD2. Germline trimming cut 3 bases from V and 0 bases from J; bases unmatched to any gene: 6. CDR1 and CDR2 (germline): SGHTA, FQGNSA. The CDR3 sequence is 17 residues long. The CDR3 coding sequence is TGTGCCAGCAGCTTTCGACTAGCGGGCCTAAGCACAGATACGCAGTATTTT. It translates to CASSFRLAGLSTDTQYF.

This clonotype has a handful of counts. The chain employs TRBV7-9 and TRBJ1-5; D is uncertain. The CDR3 contains 15 residues. V lost 5 bases, J lost 1 base, and 12 bases lay in between. In germline, CDR1 is SEHNR, CDR2 FQNEAQ (reference sequence). Here the CDR3 DNA reads TGTGCCAGCAGCGCCCTTAAAGGAAGCAATCAGCCCCAGCATTTT. Translation: CASSALKGSNQPQHF.

The chain is built from TRBV15 and TRBJ1-5; no definite D call. CDR3 size: 12 residues. Per germline, CDR1 LNHNV and CDR2 YYDKDF (reference sequence). Between the trimmed V and J ends, which lost 2 bases and 10 bases, there was a span of 9 bases. The CDR3 loop reads CATSRHSPPQHF. The CDR3 nucleotides are TGTGCCACCAGCAGACACAGCCCTCCCCAGCATTTT.

This clonotype was found many times. V usage is TRBV28 and J usage is TRBJ2-5, with D possibly matching TRBD1 (5 bases). Germline CDR1 and CDR2: MDHEN and SYDVKM. With 1 base removed from V and 5 bases from J, the gap between germline ends came to 8 bases. The CDR3 totals 13 residues. The CDR3 DNA follows: TGTGCCAGCAGTTTATTCAACAGGGAGACCCAGTACTTC. Protein sequence: CASSLFNRETQYF.

This clonotype was seen many times. V and J are TRBV28 and TRBJ1-2; TRBD1 might be the D (6 bases). The V gene lost 3 bases and the J gene lost 0 bases, with 11 bases spanning the gap. This CDR3 comprises 15 residues. Germline lookup yields CDR1 MDHEN and CDR2 SYDVKM. CDR3 sequence: CASSFPGQPNYGYTF. Here the CDR3 DNA reads TGTGCCAGCAGTTTCCCCGGACAGCCTAACTATGGCTACACCTTC.

Many counts were recorded for this clonotype. This sequence joins TRBV11-2 and TRBJ2-1; 7 nucleotides agree with TRBD1. This CDR3 has 13 residues. The V segment lost 11 bases and the J segment 3 bases; nucleotides outside the gene matches: 7. Germline V CDR1 and CDR2: SGHAT, FQNNGV. The CDR3 protein is CACRDSGYNEQFF. As DNA, the CDR3 is TGTGCCTGTAGGGACAGTGGCTACAATGAGCAGTTCTTC. Together with reference TRBV11-2 and TRBJ2-1, the CDR3 gives the full variable domain: EAGVAQSPRYKIIEKRQSVAFWCNPISGHATLYWYQQILGQGPKLLIQFQNNGVVDDSQLPKDRFSAERLKGVDSTLKIQPAKLEDSAVYLCACRDSGYNEQFFGPGTRLTVL.

The chain recombines TRBV28 with TRBJ1-2, with a possible D match to TRBD1 (5 bases). V was shortened by 5 bases and J by 9 bases, with 16 bases between the two germline ends. Germline V gene lookup returns CDR1 MDHEN and CDR2 SYDVKM. The CDR3 has 13 amino acids. CDR3 loop: CASSPGTGGRYTF. DNA of the CDR3: TGTGCCAGCAGTCCAGGGACCGGAGGGCGCTACACCTTC.

This clonotype was counted only a few times. The chain recombines TRBV19 with TRBJ2-5; no clear D. Between the trimmed V and J ends, which lost 0 bases and 4 bases, there was a span of 3 bases. CDR3 length: 12 residues. Germline V gives CDR1 LNHDA, CDR2 SQIVND (reference sequence). In DNA form, the CDR3 reads TGTGCCAGTAGTATAGATCGAGAGACCCAGTACTTC. Translated, it gives CASSIDRETQYF.

This clonotype was counted at least ten times. The chain couples TRBV4-1 to TRBJ2-1; unclear D gene. V was pared by 3 bases and J by 10 bases, with 10 bases between. The CDR3 contains 12 residues. Germline CDR1 and CDR2: MGHRA and YSYEKL. The CDR3 bases are TGCGCCAGCAGCCACCCTGGATTAGAGCAGTTCTTC. It codes for CASSHPGLEQFF.

V and J are TRBV5-4 and TRBJ2-1, with unresolved D. CDR1 and CDR2 from the germline V gene are SGHNT and YYREEE (reference sequence). The CDR3 contains 16 residues. V lost 2 bases, J lost 0 bases, and 12 bases lay in between. Written as DNA, the CDR3 is TGTGCCAGCAGCTTTTGGCCTACCACCTCCTACAATGAGCAGTTCTTC. It specifies CASSFWPTTSYNEQFF.